The 18 T cell receptor beta chains reported below all come from one sample, sequenced in a study of cytomegalovirus exposure and HLA in healthy donors. Primers included in the PCR were 60 Vbeta and 13 Jbeta primers. Some clones are missing from TCRdb's copy, which holds only in-frame ones; the method was immunoSEQ multiplex PCR. The profile covers roughly 120,000 clones, with approximately 74% appearing a single time and more than 3.5% taken by the ten largest. Sequences were obtained from PBMCs. These receptor sequences come from a middle-aged woman in good health and CMV-seropositive.

About this clone itself: Other DNA variants within this sample encode the same CDR3. The chain couples TRBV10-3 to TRBJ2-5; D may be TRBD1 (8 bases). This CDR3 contains 14 residues. CDR1 is ENHRY, CDR2 SYGVKD, per germline. Trimming stripped 6 bases from V and 4 bases from J, with 15 bases between. This chain's CDR3 is CAISSGGGGETQYF. Written as DNA, the CDR3 is TGTGCCATCAGCTCAGGGGGCGGGGGAGAGACCCAGTACTTC.

The genes are TRBV7-9 and TRBJ1-4, with D possibly being TRBD1 (6 bases). Germline CDR1 is SEHNR and CDR2 is FQNEAQ (reference sequence). The CDR3 consists of 15 residues. The ends were cut back, 5 bases at V and 5 bases at J, with 15 bases in the middle. CDR3 in amino acids: CASSTTGYRNEKLFF. The CDR3 nucleotides are TGTGCCAGCAGCACAACAGGGTACCGAAATGAAAAACTGTTTTTT. The full variable domain, in which reference TRBV7-9 and TRBJ1-4 provide the parts outside the CDR3, is DTGVSQNPRHKITKRGQNVTFRCDPISEHNRLYWYRQTLGQGPEFLTYFQNEAQLEKSRLLSDRFSAERPKGSFSTLEIQRTEQGDSAMYLCASSTTGYRNEKLFFGSGTQLSVL.

This chain uses TRBV18 with TRBJ1-3; 10 bases are a match to TRBD1. The V segment lost 1 base and the J segment 2 bases; nucleotides outside the gene matches: 2. Germline V CDR1 and CDR2: KGHSH, LQKENI. The CDR3 sequence is 16 residues long. This chain's CDR3 is CASSPRGQGAGNTIYF. The CDR3 coding sequence is TGTGCCAGCTCACCACGCGGACAGGGGGCTGGAAACACCATATATTTT.

The chain combines TRBV5-1 with TRBJ1-5, with TRBD1 as a possible D gene (6 bases). Trimming cost V 2 bases and J 2 bases, with 8 bases left between them. The CDR3 loop spans 14 amino acids. Germline lookup yields CDR1 SGHRS and CDR2 YFSETQ. DNA of the CDR3: TGCGCCAGCAGCTTAGAGGGGGGCAATCAGCCCCAGCATTTT. It yields the protein CASSLEGGNQPQHF.

This clone was counted once. In DNA form, the CDR3 reads TGTGCCAGCAGCTCAGACAAACGGCGAAGCCAGGGTCGTTGGAATGGCTACACCTTC. This sequence encodes CASSSDKRRSQGRWNGYTF. The rearrangement uses TRBV7-3 and TRBJ1-2; TRBD1 might be the D (5 bases). Germline values: CDR1 SGHTA, CDR2 FQGTGA. Trimming left V 4 bases short and J 6 bases short, with 30 bases between. The CDR3 extends over 19 amino acids.

The chain combines TRBV18 with TRBJ2-7; maybe TRBD1 (5 bases). CDR1 is KGHSH, CDR2 LQKENI, per germline. V was cut by 6 bases and J by 2 bases, with 14 bases left in between. This CDR3 has 14 residues. DNA for the CDR3: TGTGCCAGCTCCCTGACAGCAGAGACCTACGAGCAGTACTTC. Translation: CASSLTAETYEQYF.

The chain has TRBV11-1 and TRBJ2-2, with 8 bases lining up with TRBD1. Germline CDR1 and CDR2: SGHAT and FQDESV (reference sequence). The CDR3 sequence is 14 residues long. The trim removed 3 bases at V and 7 bases at J, leaving 4 bases unmatched. This CDR3 reads CASSFQGASGELFF. Written as DNA, the CDR3 is TGTGCCAGCAGCTTCCAGGGGGCGAGCGGGGAGCTGTTTTTT.

As concerns this clone: One junction end does not reproduce the germline sequence, and a read error may be involved. CDR3 nucleotides: TGTGCCGGCAGCCCAACGGACAGGGGGAACGGCTACACCTTC. Amino acid sequence: CAGSPTDRGNGYTF. This rearrangement joins TRBV9 to TRBJ1-2; TRBD1 matches at 10 bases. Germline V gene sequence: CDR1 SGDLS, CDR2 YYNGEE. CDR3 length: 14 residues.

This clone has a handful of counts. The rearrangement links TRBV6-5 to TRBJ2-5, with D hard to call. Looked up from germline, CDR1 is MNHEY and CDR2 is SVGAGI. The V end was cut by 2 bases, the J end by 5 bases, with 12 bases between. The CDR3 has 14 residues. As DNA, the CDR3 is TGTGCCAGCAGTTACCGAGATTTGCGGGAGACCCAGTACTTC. It translates to CASSYRDLRETQYF.

This sequence joins TRBV4-3 and TRBJ2-1; no reliable D call. V was shortened by 2 bases and J by 4 bases, with 12 bases between the two germline ends. The germline gives CDR1 LGHNA, CDR2 YSLEER. The CDR3 runs to 15 residues. This chain's CDR3 is CASSQSEFGYNEQFF. The CDR3 nucleotides are TGCGCCAGCAGCCAATCGGAGTTCGGATACAATGAGCAGTTCTTC.

The chain is built from TRBV11-1 and TRBJ2-7, with D maybe TRBD2 (5 bases). The CDR3 runs 15 residues. The germline gives CDR1 SGHAT, CDR2 FQDESV (reference sequence). V was shortened by 1 base and J by 2 bases, with 12 bases between the two germline ends. CDR3 loop: CASSLGESTPYEQYF. Written as DNA, the CDR3 is TGTGCCAGCAGCTTAGGGGAGTCTACCCCCTACGAGCAGTACTTC.

The rearrangement joins TRBV4-2 to TRBJ2-4, with 12 bases fitting TRBD2. The CDR3 totals 17 residues. Germline assignment: CDR1 LGHNA and CDR2 YNFKEQ. The J segment lost 6 bases and the V segment lost 1 base, leaving 7 bases of the junction unmatched. The CDR3 spells CASSQGDPGLAGNIQYF. Written as DNA, the CDR3 is TGTGCCAGCAGCCAAGGCGATCCGGGACTAGCGGGAAACATTCAGTACTTC.

The genes are TRBV5-4 and TRBJ2-3; the match to TRBD2 covers 8 bases. With V trimmed by 1 base and J by 2 bases, 6 bases remained unmatched. The CDR3 is made up of 16 amino acids. Germline CDR1 and CDR2: SGHNT and YYREEE (reference sequence). The CDR3 loop is CASSLKTSVTTDTQYF. The CDR3 nucleotides are TGTGCCAGCAGCTTGAAGACTAGCGTGACCACAGATACGCAGTATTTT.

The rearrangement links TRBV6-6 to TRBJ2-7; perhaps TRBD1 as D (6 bases). Trimming cost V 5 bases and J 2 bases, with 13 bases left between them. Per the germline V gene, CDR1 is MNHNY and CDR2 is SVGAGI (reference sequence). This CDR3 region has 14 residues. As DNA, the CDR3 is TGTGCCAGCAGTGCAGGGGCAATGGCCTACGAGCAGTACTTC. Translated: CASSAGAMAYEQYF.

The CDR3 sequence: CASRTLIGGEGDTQYF. CDR3 bases: TGTGCCAGCAGGACTTTAATCGGCGGGGAGGGAGATACGCAGTATTTT. The J gene is TRBJ2-3, the V gene TRBV11-3; 7 bases are shared with TRBD2. V shed 6 bases, J shed 5 bases, and the junction held 14 bases outside the gene matches. Germline values: CDR1 SGHNT, CDR2 YENEEA. The CDR3 length is 16 residues.

The chain uses TRBV9 and TRBJ1-2, with D unclear. The germline V and J ends were trimmed by 0 bases and 1 base, with 13 bases remaining between them. The V gene's germline CDR1 is SGDLS and CDR2 YYNGEE. The length of the CDR3 is 16 residues. The CDR3 DNA reads TGTGCCAGCAGCGTAGATAGGCAGGCTCTTAACTATGGCTACACCTTC. This gives the protein CASSVDRQALNYGYTF.

The chain joins TRBV27 to TRBJ2-7; D possibly corresponds to TRBD1 (6 bases). Trimming took off 6 bases at V and 2 bases at J, with 20 bases between the two ends. The V gene's germline CDR1 is MNHEY and CDR2 SMNVEV (reference sequence). CDR3 length: 16 amino acids. The CDR3 region has the DNA TGTGCCAGCAGAGTTGGGGGTACAGGGAGCCCCTACGAGCAGTACTTC. This encodes CASRVGGTGSPYEQYF.

V usage is TRBV27 and J usage is TRBJ1-5; maybe TRBD1 (5 bases). Trimming shortened V by 5 bases and J by 0 bases, and 17 bases separated the two germline ends. The length of the CDR3 is 17 residues. Per the germline V gene, CDR1 is MNHEY and CDR2 is SMNVEV (reference sequence). This CDR3 is CASSRGGDINSNQPQHF. For the CDR3, the DNA is TGTGCCAGCAGTCGGGGAGGGGATATCAATAGCAATCAGCCCCAGCATTTT.